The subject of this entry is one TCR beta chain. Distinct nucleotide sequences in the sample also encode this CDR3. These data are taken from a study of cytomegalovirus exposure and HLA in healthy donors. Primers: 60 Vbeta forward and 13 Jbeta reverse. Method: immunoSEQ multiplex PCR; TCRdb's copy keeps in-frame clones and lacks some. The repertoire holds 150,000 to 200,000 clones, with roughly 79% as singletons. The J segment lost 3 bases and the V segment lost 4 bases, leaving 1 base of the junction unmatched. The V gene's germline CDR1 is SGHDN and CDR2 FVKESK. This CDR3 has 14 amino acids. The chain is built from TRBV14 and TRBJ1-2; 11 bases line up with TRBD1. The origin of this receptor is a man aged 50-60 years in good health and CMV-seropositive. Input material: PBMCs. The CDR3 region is CASSRDRGDYGYTF. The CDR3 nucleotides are TGTGCCAGCAGCCGGGACAGGGGGGACTATGGCTACACCTTC.